Each of the 22 T cell receptor beta chains below was sequenced from the same sample in a study of Graves' ophthalmopathy and Graves' hyperthyroidism. The study amplified TCR beta CDR3 regions using RNA transcripts. First-round RT-PCR used HTBI primers; second-round multiplex PCR followed. TCRdb analysed the multiplex PCR reads with MiXCR anew, one entry per CDR3 protein. The sample lists about 480,000 distinct CDR3 sequences, around 15% occurring once. The sequenced sample was blood. Source of these receptors: a young woman with Graves' ophthalmopathy.

This clonotype was seen repeatedly, ten times or more. The chain couples TRBV27 to TRBJ2-7; TRBD1 agrees at 8 bases. J was trimmed by 3 bases and V by 4 bases; bases with no gene match: 5. This CDR3 region has 14 residues. Germline V gene sequence: CDR1 MNHEY, CDR2 SMNVEV (reference sequence). CDR3 coding DNA: TGTGCCAGCAGTTCCGGGACAGGACTCTACGAGCAGTACTTC. This codes for CASSSGTGLYEQYF.

This clonotype was detected many times. The chain recombines TRBV28 with TRBJ2-4; possible D gene TRBD2, 6 bases. Germline-derived CDR1 and CDR2 are MDHEN and SYDVKM. The ends were cut back, 0 bases at V and 5 bases at J, with 14 bases in the middle. The CDR3 has 16 amino acids. CDR3 region: CASSLWEGIGENIQYF. For the CDR3, the DNA is TGTGCCAGCAGTTTATGGGAGGGGATAGGGGAAAACATTCAGTACTTC.

This clonotype appeared many times. The genes are TRBV7-4 and TRBJ2-5; 7 nucleotides match TRBD1. J was trimmed by 1 base and V by 3 bases; bases with no gene match: 5. The germline CDR1 and CDR2 sequences are SGHVT and SQSDAQ. This CDR3 is 15 amino acids long. CDR3 bases: TGTGCCAGCAGCTTGGCTCCAGGGGGCCAAGAGACCCAGTACTTC. Translation: CASSLAPGGQETQYF.

This clonotype was detected ten times or more. The chain joins TRBV2 to TRBJ1-1; D is ambiguous. Trimming took 7 bases from V and 4 from J, leaving 4 bases between them. The germline V gene has CDR1 SNHLY and CDR2 FYNNEI. The CDR3 has 10 amino acids. The CDR3 loop is CASIVTEAFF. In nucleotides, the CDR3 is TGTGCCAGCATTGTCACTGAAGCTTTCTTT.

This clonotype appeared many times. The chain is built from TRBV12-3 or TRBV12-4 and TRBJ2-7; D call uncertain. Between the trimmed V and J ends, which lost 1 base and 2 bases, there was a span of 9 bases. The CDR3 has 14 amino acids. CDR3 protein: CASSLESGAYEQYF. The CDR3 DNA follows: TGTGCCAGCAGTTTAGAATCCGGTGCCTACGAGCAGTACTTC.

This rearrangement joins TRBV19 to TRBJ1-1; D is uncertain. Germline lookup yields CDR1 LNHDA and CDR2 SQIVND (reference sequence). This CDR3 has 13 residues. V was shortened by 1 base and J by 3 bases, with 6 bases between the two germline ends. The CDR3 reads CASSIGAYTEAFF. The CDR3 nucleotides read TGTGCCAGTAGTATAGGGGCGTACACTGAAGCTTTCTTT.

This clonotype was recorded at least ten times. J is TRBJ2-7 and V is TRBV6-6; D is perhaps TRBD1 (5 bases). V lost 7 bases and J 4 bases, leaving 14 bases between the germline ends. CDR1 and CDR2 from the germline V gene are MNHNY and SVGAGI (reference sequence). The CDR3 spans 13 residues. CDR3: CASTVRTKYEQYF. CDR3 in DNA: TGTGCCAGCACCGTGAGGACAAAGTACGAGCAGTACTTC.

The chain recombines TRBV6-1 with TRBJ1-2; the D gene is possibly TRBD1 (6 bases). Germline V gives CDR1 MNHNS, CDR2 SASEGT. V gave up 10 bases and J gave up 8 bases, with 23 bases separating them. CDR3 length equals 14 residues. The CDR3 bases are TGTGCCACTAAACAGGGATCCGTGGACTTAGGCTACACCTTC. Translating gives CATKQGSVDLGYTF.

This clonotype appeared once. The CDR3 bases are TGCGCCAGCAGCCAAGTCCCACGGGATCAGCCCCAGCATTTT. Translating gives CASSQVPRDQPQHF. The chain has TRBV4-1 and TRBJ1-5; D gene uncertain. Germline V gene lookup returns CDR1 MGHRA and CDR2 YSYEKL. V was shortened by 1 base and J by 5 bases, with 9 bases between the two germline ends. The CDR3 spans 14 residues.

In regard to this clonotype: The CDR3 does not close with the conserved phenylalanine or tryptophan, likely indicating a read error. CDR3 residues: CASSLSSGANVLTY. The CDR3 DNA reads as TGTGCCAGCAGTTTGAGCTCTGGGGCCAACGTCCTGACTTAC. This rearrangement joins TRBV27 to TRBJ2-6; D gene unclear. The CDR3 consists of 14 residues. The germline CDR1 and CDR2 sequences are MNHEY and SMNVEV (reference sequence). Trimming stripped 3 bases from V and 0 bases from J, with 3 bases between.

This clonotype was seen at least ten times. The V gene is TRBV2, the J gene TRBJ2-7; D not resolved. The CDR3 totals 12 residues. The V gene lost 7 bases and the J gene lost 0 bases, with 7 bases spanning the gap. CDR1 and CDR2 from the germline V gene are SNHLY and FYNNEI. CDR3 sequence reads: CASMNSSYEQYF. CDR3 coding DNA: TGTGCCAGCATGAACAGCTCCTACGAGCAGTACTTC.

On this clonotype itself: A much larger clone lies a single base off, so this may be a read error. The conserved final phenylalanine or tryptophan is absent from the CDR3, which likely points to a read error. The gene calls are TRBV6-4 and TRBJ1-5; D is unclear. The germline V gene has CDR1 MRHNA and CDR2 SNTAGT. This CDR3 spans 16 amino acids. The CDR3 spells CASRDLYRRRNQPQHL. The CDR3 bases are TGTGCCAGCAGGGACTTATACCGCCGCCGCAATCAGCCCCAGCATTTG.

This clonotype was seen more than once but under ten times. CDR3 region: CASSDGDGAWPQHF. CDR3 in DNA: TGTGCCAGCAGTGACGGGGACGGAGCTTGGCCCCAGCATTTT. The V call is TRBV25-1, the J call TRBJ1-5; perhaps TRBD1 as D (5 bases). The length of the CDR3 is 14 residues. CDR1 is MGHDK and CDR2 is SYGVNS in the germline V gene. With 3 bases removed from V and 9 bases from J, the gap between germline ends came to 15 bases.

This clonotype was detected many times. CDR3 residues: CASSLLDRTMNTEAFF. The CDR3 DNA is TGTGCCAGCAGCTTACTCGACAGGACCATGAACACTGAAGCTTTCTTT. This sequence joins TRBV11-1 and TRBJ1-1; maybe TRBD1 (6 bases). The CDR3 consists of 16 residues. Germline V gene sequence: CDR1 SGHAT, CDR2 FQDESV (reference sequence). The V gene lost 2 bases and the J gene lost 0 bases, with 13 bases spanning the gap.

This sequence joins TRBV7-2 and TRBJ2-5; maybe TRBD2 (6 bases). The V gene lost 5 bases and the J gene lost 2 bases, with 15 bases spanning the gap. This CDR3 spans 15 amino acids. Per germline, CDR1 SGHTA and CDR2 FQGNSA. DNA for the CDR3: TGTGCCAGCAGCAAAAAAGGGGACTTTCAAGAGACCCAGTACTTC. Translated, it gives CASSKKGDFQETQYF.

This clonotype has ten or more counts. This sequence joins TRBV5-1 and TRBJ2-7, with 7 nucleotides matching TRBD1. V gave up 0 bases and J gave up 7 bases; unmatched junction bases: 4. The length of the CDR3 is 13 residues. CDR1 and CDR2 (germline): SGHRS, YFSETQ. For the CDR3, the DNA is TGCGCCAGCAGCTTGGACAGGGGCACGGAGCAGTACTTC. Residues: CASSLDRGTEQYF.

This clonotype was counted at least ten times. This chain links TRBV6-5 with TRBJ2-7; D gene unclear. V was clipped by 5 bases and J by 2 bases, with 13 bases between them. CDR1 is MNHEY and CDR2 is SVGAGI in the germline V gene. This CDR3 region has 14 residues. In DNA, the CDR3 is TGTGCCAGCAGTCTTGGCTCACCAACCTACGAGCAGTACTTC. Its translation is CASSLGSPTYEQYF.

This clonotype was counted ten times or more. The gene calls are TRBV30 and TRBJ2-7, with D tentatively TRBD1 (5 bases). Germline V gene data show CDR1 as GTSNPN and CDR2 as SVGIG (reference sequence). V lost 1 base and J lost 4, with 11 bases in between. The CDR3 covers 13 residues. The CDR3, as DNA: TGTGCCTGGAGTGGAGACAGATTTTACGAGCAGTACTTC. Amino acids: CAWSGDRFYEQYF.

This clonotype was detected many times. The chain uses TRBV11-2 and TRBJ2-5; 11 bases agree with TRBD1. The CDR3 totals 16 residues. Losses at the gene ends were 5 bases for V and 5 bases for J; bases not matched to a gene: 10. Germline CDR1 is SGHAT and CDR2 is FQNNGV. CDR3 region: CASSTKWTGGWETQYF. For the CDR3, the DNA is TGTGCCAGCAGCACAAAATGGACAGGGGGCTGGGAGACCCAGTACTTC.

The rearrangement links TRBV2 to TRBJ2-2; 7 bases map to TRBD2. J gave up 7 bases and V 0 bases, and 5 bases lay outside the gene matches. The germline CDR1 and CDR2 sequences are SNHLY and FYNNEI. This CDR3 spans 15 amino acids. Written as DNA, the CDR3 is TGTGCCAGCAGTGAAGCGCTTCGGACTAGCGGGGAGCTGTTTTTT. The encoded protein is CASSEALRTSGELFF.

This clonotype was observed a handful of times. Sequence at one end of the junction differs from germline and may be a read error. This chain uses TRBV6-2 or TRBV6-3 with TRBJ2-5; D is possibly TRBD1 (6 bases). This CDR3 region has 15 residues. Per the germline V gene, CDR1 is MNHEY and CDR2 is SVGEGT. The CDR3 loop is CASSYSPGVGETKYF. The CDR3 nucleotides read TGTGCCAGCAGTTACTCGCCAGGGGTAGGCGAGACCAAGTACTTC.

This clonotype was seen at least ten times. The chain links TRBV29-1 to TRBJ2-7, with 7 positions matching TRBD1. The V gene end was trimmed by 7 bases and the J gene end by 5 bases; junction bases not matched to a gene: 5. Germline CDR1 reads SQVTM; CDR2 reads ANQGSEA. The CDR3 consists of 11 residues. CDR3 region: CSGRQGHEQYF. The DNA of the CDR3 is TGCAGCGGGCGACAGGGCCACGAGCAGTACTTC.